The present T cell receptor beta chain was sequenced within a study of persistence of HIV-infected CD4 T cells (dated by TCRdb to about 2020). Regarding the research as a whole: The study isolated CMV- and HIV-1 Gag-responding CD4+ T cells from ART-treated individuals to examine antigen-driven clonal expansion of HIV-1-infected cells. Suppressive ART had been received by participants for a median of roughly 8 years. Apart from a couple of participants who underwent leukapheresis at a single time point, peripheral blood samples of up to about 180 mL were collected from participants at multiple time points. TCRbeta sequencing assessed the clonality of all cells in each sorted population, while proviral sequencing assessed the clonality of infected cells. In the cross-participant TCR cluster analysis, 8 or 9 participants were included for CMV and roughly 7 participants were included for Gag. The paper's findings and limits, for the study overall: Few individuals were included in the study, and only a limited range of antigens was tested. Degenerate expanded CDR3beta sequences were enriched in antigen-responding cells, suggesting convergent selection of CD4+ responses to CMV and Gag. TCR oligoclonality correlated with proviral oligoclonality within the same sorted populations. TCRbeta richness in CMV- and Gag-responding cells was significantly lower than in anti-CD3/anti-CD28-responding cells; CMV-responding cells had higher oligoclonality than CD3/CD28-stimulated and Gag-responding cells. Bulk TCR analyses could not be limited to the rare CMV-responding cells that actually contained HIV-1 proviruses.

The immunoSEQ hsTCRB assay version 4 in survey mode was used to sequence TCRbeta repertoires from genomic DNA. Genomic DNA was diluted to approximately 10 ng/uL, and up to roughly 1 ug per sample was used for TCRbeta sequencing. The authors processed their data as follows. ImmunoSeq Analyzer 3.0 was used for analysis of TCRbeta data, and diversity was computed on productive nucleotide rearrangements. Using the Immunarch R package, lower-bound TCR diversity was estimated with the improved Chao index and clonality was estimated with the Gini coefficient. Different nucleotide rearrangements encoding the same CDR3beta amino acid sequence were counted as distinct clonotypes. Differential abundance analysis found TCRbeta sequences that were significantly enriched in antigen-responding cells compared with anti-CD3/anti-CD28-activated cells. GLIPH2 grouped TCRs by predicted peptide-MHC specificity, both within each participant and across combined participant data sets. TCRdb mirrors the immuneACCESS table, restricted to in-frame sequences. Some clones are absent from its copies; in checked studies, under half trace to an unresolved V gene, and the reason for the others is unknown. From that table come the V and J calls and clone size; the DNA was used to work out D and trimming. Counted in this sample were about 48,000 clones; around 75% of them appeared once. The top ten hold about 3% of the sample.

Explained via the paper, the treatment or condition label denotes: suppressive antiretroviral therapy. Lysates of CMV-infected fibroblasts were used at about 10 ug/mL for cell stimulation. Memory populations depleted of antigen-responding cells were obtained by sorting nonresponding CD40L-negative CD69-negative CD45RO-high memory CD4+ T cells. Participants were HIV-1-infected adults who started suppressive ART during chronic infection. For at least 4 years, the participants' plasma HIV-1 RNA had been undetectable, below 50 copies/mL. To be included, participants needed a CD4+ T cell count above 400 cells/uL and a positive CMV serology. Before stimulation, PBMCs were isolated using density centrifugation and depleted of CD8+ T cells. For around 18 hours, CD8-depleted PBMCs were stimulated with anti-CD28/CD49d costimulation, a CD40-blocking antibody, and enfuvirtide, which was added to prevent new infections. Sorting was done on either a Beckman Coulter MoFlo Legacy or an XDP sorter, and propidium iodide was used to exclude dead cells. Genomic DNA was extracted with the QIAamp DNA Mini Kit for samples above one million cells, otherwise with the Quick-DNA Microprep Kit.

Concerning this clone: The antigen it recognizes is unknown. Nothing much larger sits one base from this clone, and base qualities are not available.

Including cysteine and phenylalanine, the CDR3 has 13 amino acids. Just the 39-base CDR3 DNA is kept, in frame starting at base 1. The V and J ends are trimmed by 9 bases and 4 bases, leaving 15 bases between them. The germline V gene gives CDR1 as SNHLY and CDR2 as FYNNEI. The rearrangement combines TRBV2 with TRBJ1-2, with the D gene not confidently named. This clonotype was sampled from an adult man with HIV who was CMV-seropositive. This specimen consisted of CD4+ T cells sorted from PBMCs after roughly 20-hour stimulation, obtained from a patient who received antiretroviral therapy. Taken with the paper, the label for cell subset or site translates to: CD40L-CD69- CD45RO-high memory CD4 T cells not responding to CMV lysate. The CDR3: CASRPQEGYGYTF. The bases are TGTGCCAGTAGGCCCCAAGAGGGCTATGGCTACACCTTC.